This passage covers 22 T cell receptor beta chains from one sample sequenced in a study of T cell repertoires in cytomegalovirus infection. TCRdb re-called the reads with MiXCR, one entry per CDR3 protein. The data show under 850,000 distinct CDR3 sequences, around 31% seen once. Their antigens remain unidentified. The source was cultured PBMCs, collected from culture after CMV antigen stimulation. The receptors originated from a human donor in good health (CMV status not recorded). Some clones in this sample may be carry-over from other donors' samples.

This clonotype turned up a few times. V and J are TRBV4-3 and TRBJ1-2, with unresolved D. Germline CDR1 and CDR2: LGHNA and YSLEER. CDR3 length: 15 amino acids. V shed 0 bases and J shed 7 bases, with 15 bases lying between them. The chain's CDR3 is CASSQDVLSAGGYTF. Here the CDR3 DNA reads TGCGCCAGCAGCCAAGATGTACTCTCCGCTGGTGGCTACACCTTC.

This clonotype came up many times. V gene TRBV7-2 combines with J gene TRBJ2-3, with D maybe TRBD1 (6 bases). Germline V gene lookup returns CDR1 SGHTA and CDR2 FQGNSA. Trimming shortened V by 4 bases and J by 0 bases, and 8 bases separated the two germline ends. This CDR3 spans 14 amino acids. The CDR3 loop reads CASSSDRSTDTQYF. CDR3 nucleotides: TGTGCCAGCAGCTCGGACAGAAGCACAGATACGCAGTATTTT.

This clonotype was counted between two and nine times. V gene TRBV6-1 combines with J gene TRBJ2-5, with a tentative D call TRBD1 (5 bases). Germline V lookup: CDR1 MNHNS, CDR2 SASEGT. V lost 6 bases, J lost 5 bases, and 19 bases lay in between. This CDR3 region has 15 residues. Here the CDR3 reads CASSPGYRSGETQYF. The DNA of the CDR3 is TGTGCCAGCAGCCCAGGGTATCGGTCTGGGGAGACCCAGTACTTC.

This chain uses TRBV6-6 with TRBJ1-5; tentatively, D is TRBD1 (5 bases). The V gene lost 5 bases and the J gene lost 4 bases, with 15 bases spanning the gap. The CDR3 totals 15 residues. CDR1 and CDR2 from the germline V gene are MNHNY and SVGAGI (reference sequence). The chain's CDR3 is CASSDMQGPNQPQHF. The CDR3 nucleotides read TGTGCCAGCAGTGATATGCAGGGCCCTAATCAGCCCCAGCATTTT.

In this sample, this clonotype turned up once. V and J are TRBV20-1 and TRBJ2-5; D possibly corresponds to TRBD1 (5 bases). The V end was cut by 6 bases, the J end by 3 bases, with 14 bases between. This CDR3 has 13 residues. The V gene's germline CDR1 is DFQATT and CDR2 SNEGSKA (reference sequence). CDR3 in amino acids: CSAPKQTEETQYF. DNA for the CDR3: TGCAGTGCCCCGAAGCAGACAGAAGAGACCCAGTACTTC.

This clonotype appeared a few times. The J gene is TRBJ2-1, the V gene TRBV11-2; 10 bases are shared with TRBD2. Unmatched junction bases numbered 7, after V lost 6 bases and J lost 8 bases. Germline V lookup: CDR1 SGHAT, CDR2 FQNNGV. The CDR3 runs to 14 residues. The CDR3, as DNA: TGTGCCAGCAGTCAAAGCGGGAGGGCCGATGAGCAGTTCTTC. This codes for CASSQSGRADEQFF.

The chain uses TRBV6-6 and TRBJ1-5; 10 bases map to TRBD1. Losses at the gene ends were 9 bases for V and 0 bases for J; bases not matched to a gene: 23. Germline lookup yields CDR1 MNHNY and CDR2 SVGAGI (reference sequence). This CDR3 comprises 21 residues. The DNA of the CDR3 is TGTGCCAGTTTTCTTCGCGAGGGGGGGACAGGGGACACTTATAGCAATCAGCCCCAGCATTTT. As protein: CASFLREGGTGDTYSNQPQHF.

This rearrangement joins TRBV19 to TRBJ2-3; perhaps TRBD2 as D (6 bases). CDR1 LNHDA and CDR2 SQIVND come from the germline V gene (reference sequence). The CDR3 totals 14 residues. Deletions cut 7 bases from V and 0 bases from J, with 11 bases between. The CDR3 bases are TGTGCCAGTAAGGGTCTAGCGAGCACAGATACGCAGTATTTT. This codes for CASKGLASTDTQYF. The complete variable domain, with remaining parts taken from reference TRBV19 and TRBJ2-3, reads DGGITQSPKYLFRKEGQNVTLSCEQNLNHDAMYWYRQDPGQGLRLIYYSQIVNDFQKGDIAEGYSVSREKKESFPLTVTSAQKNPTAFYLCASKGLASTDTQYFGPGTRLTVL.

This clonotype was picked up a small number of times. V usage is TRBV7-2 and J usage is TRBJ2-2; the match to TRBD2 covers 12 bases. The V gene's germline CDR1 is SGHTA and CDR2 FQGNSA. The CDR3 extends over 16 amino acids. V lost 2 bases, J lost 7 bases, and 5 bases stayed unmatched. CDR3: CASSLLAGGLGGELFF. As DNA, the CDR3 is TGTGCCAGCAGCTTACTAGCGGGGGGGCTCGGCGGGGAGCTGTTTTTT.

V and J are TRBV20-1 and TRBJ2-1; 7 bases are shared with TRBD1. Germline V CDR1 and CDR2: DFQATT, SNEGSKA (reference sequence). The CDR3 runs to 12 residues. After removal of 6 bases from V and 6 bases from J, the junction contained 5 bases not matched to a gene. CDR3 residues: CSAPGQFNEQFF. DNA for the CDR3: TGCAGTGCCCCGGGACAGTTCAATGAGCAGTTCTTC.

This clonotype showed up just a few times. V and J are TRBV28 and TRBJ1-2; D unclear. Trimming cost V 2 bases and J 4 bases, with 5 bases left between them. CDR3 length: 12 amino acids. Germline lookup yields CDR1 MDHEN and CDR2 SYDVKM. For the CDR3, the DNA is TGTGCCAGCAGTTTAAGGGTCTATGGCTACACCTTC. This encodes CASSLRVYGYTF.

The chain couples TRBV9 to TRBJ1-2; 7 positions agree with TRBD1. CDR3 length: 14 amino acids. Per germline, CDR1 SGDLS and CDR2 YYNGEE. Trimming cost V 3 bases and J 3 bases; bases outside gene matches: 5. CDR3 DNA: TGTGCCAGCAGCGCAGGGGGGGGATACTATGGCTACACCTTC. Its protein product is CASSAGGGYYGYTF.

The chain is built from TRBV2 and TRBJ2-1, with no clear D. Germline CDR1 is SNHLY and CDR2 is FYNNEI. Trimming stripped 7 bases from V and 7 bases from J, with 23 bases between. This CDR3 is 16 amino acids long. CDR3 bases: TGTGCCAGCACCCCGTTCCCGGGTCTAGATTCTAATGAGCAGTTCTTC. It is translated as CASTPFPGLDSNEQFF.

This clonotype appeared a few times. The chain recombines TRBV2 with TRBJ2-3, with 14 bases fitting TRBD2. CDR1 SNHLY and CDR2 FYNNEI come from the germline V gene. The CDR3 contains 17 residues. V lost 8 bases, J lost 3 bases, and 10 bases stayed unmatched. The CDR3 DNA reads TGTGCCAGCGGGGAGACTAGCGGGGGGGTCGGTACAGATACGCAGTATTTT. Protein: CASGETSGGVGTDTQYF.

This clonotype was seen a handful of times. The CDR3, as DNA: TGTGCCACCAGCAGAGGGGGGAGAAGTGCAGATACGCAGTATTTT. It specifies CATSRGGRSADTQYF. The J gene is TRBJ2-3, the V gene TRBV15; D tentatively reads TRBD1 or TRBD2 (5 bases each). V lost 1 base, J lost 4 bases, and 12 bases lay in between. The germline V gene has CDR1 LNHNV and CDR2 YYDKDF (reference sequence). This CDR3 is 15 amino acids long.

This CDR3 reads CSARDVGGVYQETQYF. DNA of the CDR3: TGCAGTGCTAGAGATGTAGGCGGGGTATACCAAGAGACCCAGTACTTC. The chain links TRBV20-1 to TRBJ2-5; TRBD2 might be the D (6 bases). Trimming cost V 0 bases and J 0 bases, with 14 bases left between them. This CDR3 has 16 amino acids. The germline V gene encodes CDR1 DFQATT and CDR2 SNEGSKA (reference sequence).

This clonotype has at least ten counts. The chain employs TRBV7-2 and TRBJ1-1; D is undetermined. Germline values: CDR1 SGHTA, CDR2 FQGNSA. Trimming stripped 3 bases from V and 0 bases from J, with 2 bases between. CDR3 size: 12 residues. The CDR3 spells CASSFMNTEAFF. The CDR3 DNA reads TGTGCCAGCAGCTTCATGAACACTGAAGCTTTCTTT.

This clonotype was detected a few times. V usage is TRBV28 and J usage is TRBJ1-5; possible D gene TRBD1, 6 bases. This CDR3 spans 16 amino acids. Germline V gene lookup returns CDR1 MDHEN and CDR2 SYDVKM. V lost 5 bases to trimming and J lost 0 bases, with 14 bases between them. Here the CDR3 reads CASSDQGSFSNQPQHF. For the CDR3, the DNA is TGTGCCAGCAGTGATCAGGGGTCCTTTAGCAATCAGCCCCAGCATTTT.

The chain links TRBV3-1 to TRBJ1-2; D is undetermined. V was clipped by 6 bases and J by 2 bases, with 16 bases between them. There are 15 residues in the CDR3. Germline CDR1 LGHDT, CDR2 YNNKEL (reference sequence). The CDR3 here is CASRPSSAINYGYTF. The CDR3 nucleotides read TGTGCCAGCAGGCCAAGTTCAGCCATAAACTATGGCTACACCTTC.

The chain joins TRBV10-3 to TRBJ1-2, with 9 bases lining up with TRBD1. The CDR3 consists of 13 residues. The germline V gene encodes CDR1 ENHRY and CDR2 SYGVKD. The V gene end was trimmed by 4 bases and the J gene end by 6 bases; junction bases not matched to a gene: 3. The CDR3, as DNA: TGTGCCATCAGTGGGTGGGACAGGGATGGCTACACCTTC. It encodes CAISGWDRDGYTF.

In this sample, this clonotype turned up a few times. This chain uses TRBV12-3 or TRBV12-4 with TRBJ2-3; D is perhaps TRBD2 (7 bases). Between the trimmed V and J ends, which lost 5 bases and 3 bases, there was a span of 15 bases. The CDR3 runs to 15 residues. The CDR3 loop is CASSLRAGTTDTQYF. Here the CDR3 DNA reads TGTGCCAGCAGTCTGCGAGCGGGGACAACAGATACGCAGTATTTT.

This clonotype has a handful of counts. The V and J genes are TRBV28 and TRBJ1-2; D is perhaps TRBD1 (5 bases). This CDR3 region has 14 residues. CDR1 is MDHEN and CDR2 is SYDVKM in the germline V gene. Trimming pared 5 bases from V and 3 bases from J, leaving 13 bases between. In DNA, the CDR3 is TGTGCCAGCAGTGCCCAAGACAGAGACTATGGCTACACCTTC. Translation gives CASSAQDRDYGYTF.